This T cell receptor beta chain was observed in a study of cytomegalovirus exposure and HLA in healthy donors. Concerning this clone itself: Its specificity is unknown.

PCR involved 60 Vbeta and 13 Jbeta primers. Only in-frame clones appear in the TCRdb table, and some are missing; sequencing was by immunoSEQ multiplex PCR. The sample yields about 87,000 clones, less than 8% seen once. This CDR3 has 14 amino acids. Trimming cost V 8 bases and J 5 bases, with 21 bases left between them. Germline CDR1 reads SQVTM; CDR2 reads ANQGSEA. Study-wide points: Among the CMV-associated chains, three were confirmed in vitro as specific for CMV antigens.

The source is a middle-aged man in good health and CMV-seronegative. Sequenced input: PBMCs. The gene calls are TRBV29-1 and TRBJ2-5, with a possible D match to TRBD2 (6 bases). The CDR3 DNA reads as TGCAGCTCCTTAGCCACACGGGCGGGGGAGACCCAGTACTTC. Translating it yields CSSLATRAGETQYF.